Sequencing of this T cell receptor beta chain was carried out in a study of naive and memory T cell subsets (TCRdb year 2017). With regard to the full study: An open-source, UMI-based TCR alpha and beta sequencing pipeline was applied to sorted naive and memory peripheral blood T cell subsets. The results of the functional CMV T cell responses matched the IgG serology results in every case. RNA was DNase-treated and reverse transcribed with TCR constant-region primers, mostly using SuperScript III. Study-level results and caveats: Each clonotype was defined as a single alpha or beta chain sequence rather than as a paired alpha/beta receptor. RNA-based TCR counts may be influenced by expression changes linked to T cell activation and differentiation. TCR abundance followed a power law whose exponent differed between naive and memory subsets but was consistent across the three individuals. After error correction, over 95% of naive TCR sequences appeared only once, giving much steeper abundance distributions than memory subsets. The repertoire findings for the naive and memory subsets could not be validated against a ground truth because none was available. A few larger clonotypes were present in naive repertoires, especially CD8 naive repertoires, and these clonotypes were possibly memory cells re-expressing CD45RA. Gini index rose and Shannon and inverse Simpson diversity fell from naive through CM, EM and EMRA in both CD4 and CD8 cells.

The CDR3 measures 11 amino acids from cysteine to phenylalanine. Only the CDR3 region is kept as DNA, spanning 33 bases read in frame from base 1. V trim: 7 bases; J trim: 5 bases; unmatched bases: 4. In the germline V gene, CDR1 corresponds to SQVTM and CDR2 to ANQGSEA. From the second PCR step onward, the TCR alpha chain libraries and the TCR beta chain libraries were amplified separately. The CMV status of each donor was determined by measuring IFNgamma production from CD4+ T cells after fresh PBMCs had been stimulated overnight with CMV viral lysate. CD4 T cells were positively selected with Miltenyi beads, followed by positive selection of CD8 T cells from the CD4-negative fraction. After staining for CD3, CD4, CD8, CD45RA, CD27 and a live/dead dye, cells were sorted on a BD Aria II into four subsets based on CD45RA and CD27. Blood came from a few healthy volunteers, each fractionated into CD4 and CD8 T cells and then into four differentiation subsets. Around 0.11 L of peripheral blood was collected from each donor, and PBMC were isolated from the blood using Ficoll-Paque PLUS density-gradient centrifugation. Sorted cells were lysed in RLT buffer, and RNA was extracted with a Qiagen RNeasy kit and stored at -80°C.

This clonotype showed up just a few times. The specificity of this receptor is unknown. No base qualities exist here, and no much larger clone lies one base off it. Preparation of the library involved UMI-ligation and nested PCR. The beta constant-region primer was an equimolar mix of two oligonucleotides covering both TRBC1 and TRBC2. The ligated cDNA went through four rounds of PCR with nested alpha and beta constant-region primers together with the SP2 primer. A single-stranded oligonucleotide containing the SP2 primer and a 12-nucleotide UMI was joined to the 3' end of the cDNA by T4 RNA ligase 1. The ligation reaction was incubated at 16°C for 20-24 hours. PCR2 was usually performed as a SYBR Green qPCR and halted at a preset threshold so that over-amplification would not occur. Apart from the first purification, every purification step used Agencourt AMPure XP magnetic beads. Libraries were quantified by Qubit and checked on a TapeStation, with a main peak expected near 650 bp. Pooled libraries were sequenced on an Illumina MiSeq with v2 2x251 paired-end kits, typically giving roughly 0.95-2 million reads per sample. Each sample was pooled at about 4.2 nM, and about 5-7% PhiX was included to help cluster recognition. As for the authors' bioinformatics: Decombinator assigned V and J genes to Demultiplexor-processed FASTQ reads by tag matching, allowing a single base-pair mismatch. UMIs were used by Collapsinator to correct both sequencing errors and frequency errors arising from PCR heterogeneity. CDR3Translator translated TCRs and extracted CDR3s from the conserved cysteine to the FGXG phenylalanine, flagging non-productive sequences. Gini, Shannon entropy and inverse Simpson indices were computed after subsampling the repertoires to the same number of UMI-defined TCRs. Within the linear range, a power law was fitted by maximum likelihood to the distributions of clonotype abundance. On one naive CD8 sample, the pipeline and MIGEC gave similar UMI counts, unique TCR numbers and clonal distributions. One analysis removed from the naive repertoire any naive TCRs that were also present in any memory subset from the same donor. A set of some 7,600 CMV-associated CDR3 sequences, compiled from VDJdb and a published dataset, was used to search the repertoires. TCRdb applied fastp at Q25 and MiXCR to the public reads, then kept only in-frame beta chains. Entries that share a CDR3 protein sequence are merged under the most common genes and DNA. What appears here as the V and J calls and clone size reflects TCRdb's work, not the paper's. The sample table holds approximately 150,000 distinct CDR3 sequences, of which about 23% were seen once. 0.11% of the sample belongs to the ten largest clones.

The material sequenced was naive CD4+ T cells from blood. This sample's cell subset or site label indicates: naive T cells, CD45RA high CD27+. The TCR originated in a human donor in good health. The rearranged chain carries TRBV29-1 and TRBJ2-5; TRBD1 lines up with 7 middle nucleotides. The encoded CDR3 is CSGNRGETQYF. In nucleotide form, the sequence is TGCAGCGGCAACAGGGGCGAGACCCAGTACTTC.